One and the same sample provided the 24 T cell receptor beta chains below, sequenced in a study of T cells in localized non-small cell lung cancer (dated by TCRdb to about 2020). Receptors were amplified or captured by the immunoSEQ multiplex PCR assay. TCRdb mirrors the immuneACCESS table, restricted to in-frame sequences. Some clones are absent from its copies; in checked studies, under half trace to an unresolved V gene, and the reason for the others is unknown. Within this sample are around 83,000 clones, with roughly 80% of them counted one time only. The top ten constitute less than 20% of the sample. The material sequenced was PBMCs, taken before any cancer treatment. The source is a man between 40 and 70 years old with stage II squamous cell lung carcinoma.

V gene TRBV19 combines with J gene TRBJ2-2; 7 nucleotides line up with TRBD1. CDR3 length: 14 residues. CDR1 and CDR2 from the germline V gene are LNHDA and SQIVND (reference sequence). V lost 8 bases, J lost 2 bases, and 5 bases stayed unmatched. CDR3 sequence reads: CASLQGQNTGELFF. CDR3 bases: TGTGCCAGTTTACAGGGGCAAAACACCGGGGAGCTGTTTTTT.

V and J are TRBV6-4 and TRBJ1-4; no reliable D call. This CDR3 is built from 16 residues. Per germline, CDR1 MRHNA and CDR2 SNTAGT. Deletions cut 6 bases from V and 5 bases from J, with 19 bases between. The CDR3 is CASSAPEWCGNEKLFF. For the CDR3, the DNA is TGTGCCAGCAGCGCCCCCGAGTGGTGCGGGAATGAAAAACTGTTTTTT.

The chain has TRBV6-4 and TRBJ2-3; TRBD1 is a possible D gene (6 bases). Germline CDR1 MRHNA, CDR2 SNTAGT. V lost 4 bases to trimming and J lost 1 base, with 12 bases between them. The CDR3 has 15 residues. The CDR3 reads CASSAGWTGTDTQYF. The CDR3 nucleotides are TGTGCCAGCAGTGCGGGCTGGACAGGCACAGATACGCAGTATTTT.

The chain links TRBV11-2 to TRBJ1-6, with 7 bases identical to TRBD1. V dropped 2 bases and J dropped 8; count of bases not matched to a gene: 3. The CDR3 contains 14 residues. Germline V gene data show CDR1 as SGHAT and CDR2 as FQNNGV. The CDR3 region has the DNA TGTGCCAGCAGCTTACCGGGACAGTATTCACCCCTCCACTTT. It yields the protein CASSLPGQYSPLHF.

The chain combines TRBV7-3 with TRBJ2-1; 8 bases map to TRBD1. V trimming: 3 bases; J trimming: 9 bases; junction bases outside the gene matches: 10. The CDR3 runs 15 residues. From germline, CDR1 is SGHTA and CDR2 FQGTGA. The CDR3: CASSFRDRPILEQFF. CDR3 nucleotides: TGTGCCAGCAGCTTCCGGGACAGGCCCATCCTTGAGCAGTTCTTC.

The genes are TRBV19 and TRBJ1-5; no clear D gene. Deletions cut 8 bases from V and 6 bases from J, with 17 bases between. The CDR3 loop spans 14 amino acids. Germline V gives CDR1 LNHDA, CDR2 SQIVND (reference sequence). CDR3 loop: CASSALLGGQPQHF. CDR3 DNA sequence: TGTGCCAGTTCGGCCCTCCTTGGTGGTCAGCCCCAGCATTTT.

The V gene is TRBV15, the J gene TRBJ2-4; TRBD1 might be the D (6 bases). The germline V gene encodes CDR1 LNHNV and CDR2 YYDKDF (reference sequence). The V gene lost 2 bases and the J gene lost 0 bases, with 8 bases spanning the gap. CDR3 length: 15 residues. The CDR3 loop reads CATSRPQGAKNIQYF. CDR3 sequence (DNA): TGTGCCACCAGCAGACCACAGGGAGCCAAAAACATTCAGTACTTC.

This chain uses TRBV5-1 with TRBJ1-4; D may be TRBD1 (5 bases). The CDR3 spans 15 residues. Germline CDR1 is SGHRS and CDR2 is YFSETQ. V was trimmed by 0 bases and J by 7 bases, leaving 13 bases between them. The CDR3 spells CASSLGQARGEKLFF. CDR3 DNA sequence: TGCGCCAGCAGCTTGGGGCAGGCGAGGGGTGAAAAACTGTTTTTT.

The chain's CDR3 is CASSLGLASYNEQFF. The CDR3 region has the DNA TGTGCCAGCAGCTTAGGTCTAGCGTCCTACAATGAGCAGTTCTTC. The chain joins TRBV7-8 to TRBJ2-1; TRBD2 might be the D (6 bases). Germline CDR1 is SGHVS and CDR2 is FQNEAQ. This CDR3 has 15 amino acids. The germline V and J ends were trimmed by 1 base and 1 base, with 8 bases remaining between them.

The chain combines TRBV5-1 with TRBJ1-4; D is unresolved. CDR1 and CDR2 from the germline V gene are SGHRS and YFSETQ. With 2 bases removed from V and 2 bases from J, the gap between germline ends came to 10 bases. The CDR3 contains 15 residues. The CDR3 coding sequence is TGCGCCAGCAGCTTTTCAAGCGGGACTAATGAAAAACTGTTTTTT. Protein: CASSFSSGTNEKLFF.

This clone was observed a handful of times. The chain joins TRBV2 to TRBJ2-1; TRBD1 might be the D (6 bases). Trimming removed 6 bases at V and 1 base at J, with 13 bases between. The CDR3 loop spans 15 amino acids. Germline assignment: CDR1 SNHLY and CDR2 FYNNEI. The CDR3 bases are TGTGCCAGCAGCCGCCGACAGGCGTCCTACAATGAGCAGTTCTTC. It encodes CASSRRQASYNEQFF.

This chain uses TRBV6-5 with TRBJ1-2; D is perhaps TRBD1 (5 bases). The CDR3 runs 13 residues. Trimming removed 5 bases from V and 4 bases from J, with 11 bases in between. Germline values: CDR1 MNHEY, CDR2 SVGAGI. CDR3 region: CASSPAGPYGYTF. In nucleotides, the CDR3 is TGTGCCAGCAGTCCCGCAGGGCCCTATGGCTACACCTTC.

The J gene is TRBJ2-7, the V gene TRBV6-1; D perhaps matches TRBD1 (5 bases). Germline assignment: CDR1 MNHNS and CDR2 SASEGT. This CDR3 has 15 amino acids. The V gene lost 2 bases and the J gene lost 1 base, with 12 bases spanning the gap. The CDR3 DNA reads TGTGCCAGCAGTGAACAGGGTGCGAAATCCTACGAGCAGTACTTC. Its translation is CASSEQGAKSYEQYF.

The chain recombines TRBV7-9 with TRBJ1-4; 7 nucleotides line up with TRBD1. Germline CDR1 reads SEHNR; CDR2 reads FQNEAQ (reference sequence). The CDR3 is 18 residues long. V was pared by 3 bases and J by 0 bases, with 10 bases of the junction left unmatched. The CDR3 sequence is CASSFFTGASATNEKLFF. Here the CDR3 DNA reads TGTGCCAGCAGCTTTTTTACAGGGGCGTCTGCAACTAATGAAAAACTGTTTTTT.

This chain links TRBV5-1 with TRBJ2-5; D gene uncertain. V dropped 5 bases and J dropped 2 bases, with 19 bases sitting between them. The germline CDR1 and CDR2 sequences are SGHRS and YFSETQ. The CDR3 is 16 amino acids. CDR3 sequence reads: CASRLRYSGSQETQYF. The CDR3, as DNA: TGCGCCAGCAGATTGAGGTATTCGGGTTCTCAAGAGACCCAGTACTTC.

This clone was seen once. This rearrangement joins TRBV5-1 to TRBJ2-3; 9 bases agree with TRBD2. V gave up 5 bases and J gave up 3 bases; unmatched junction bases: 4. CDR1 is SGHRS, CDR2 YFSETQ, per germline. This CDR3 spans 14 amino acids. For the CDR3, the DNA is TGCGCCAGCAGAGCTAGCGGGACTACAGATACGCAGTATTTT. This codes for CASRASGTTDTQYF.

V and J are TRBV6-6 and TRBJ1-5; 7 bases are shared with TRBD1. V lost 8 bases to trimming and J lost 11 bases; unmatched junction nucleotides: 12. Germline V lookup: CDR1 MNHNY, CDR2 SVGAGI (reference sequence). The CDR3 extends over 13 amino acids. In DNA, the CDR3 is TGTGCCAGCTCCGAAACATTTACAGGGGCCCAGCATTTT. This encodes CASSETFTGAQHF.

The rearrangement joins TRBV15 to TRBJ1-4; D not certain. The V and J ends lost 6 bases and 9 bases respectively, with 20 bases between them. This CDR3 has 15 residues. Per germline, CDR1 LNHNV and CDR2 YYDKDF (reference sequence). CDR3 in DNA: TGTGCCACCAGTGGACCTGCGACCGGCGGCCAAAAACTGTTTTTT. It yields the protein CATSGPATGGQKLFF.

V and J are TRBV14 and TRBJ2-7; D gene unclear. Per germline, CDR1 SGHDN and CDR2 FVKESK. V shed 3 bases and J shed 0 bases, with 12 bases lying between them. This CDR3 contains 15 residues. CDR3 amino acids: CASSHTTASSYEQYF. The CDR3 DNA follows: TGTGCCAGCAGCCACACTACAGCGAGCTCCTACGAGCAGTACTTC.

CDR3 region: CATRWRGLYNEQFF. The DNA of the CDR3 is TGTGCCACCCGGTGGCGGGGCCTTTACAATGAGCAGTTCTTC. The rearrangement links TRBV10-3 to TRBJ2-1, with D possibly TRBD2 on 6 matching bases. CDR3 length equals 14 residues. Germline V gene lookup returns CDR1 ENHRY and CDR2 SYGVKD. V gave up 10 bases and J gave up 4 bases, with 17 bases separating them.

The chain employs TRBV15 and TRBJ2-5, with D possibly matching TRBD1 (6 bases). The germline V and J ends were trimmed by 2 bases and 1 base, with 11 bases remaining between them. The CDR3 runs 15 residues. Germline CDR1 reads LNHNV; CDR2 reads YYDKDF (reference sequence). CDR3 bases: TGTGCCACCAGCAGACCGGACAGCGGCCAAGAGACCCAGTACTTC. Translated, it gives CATSRPDSGQETQYF.

The rearrangement joins TRBV5-1 to TRBJ2-3; maybe TRBD2 (6 bases). The CDR3 runs to 16 residues. Trimming removed 3 bases from V and 0 bases from J, with 14 bases in between. Germline lookup yields CDR1 SGHRS and CDR2 YFSETQ. The CDR3 DNA reads as TGCGCCAGCAGCTCAAGGGCTAGCGCTAGCACAGATACGCAGTATTTT. Encoded protein: CASSSRASASTDTQYF. The full variable domain, with the rest looked up from reference TRBV5-1 and TRBJ2-3, is KAGVTQTPRYLIKTRGQQVTLSCSPISGHRSVSWYQQTPGQGLQFLFEYFSETQRNKGNFPGRFSGRQFSNSRSEMNVSTLELGDSALYLCASSSRASASTDTQYFGPGTRLTVL.

This chain uses TRBV19 with TRBJ2-1; D possibly corresponds to TRBD1 (5 bases). Trimming removed 7 bases at V and 7 bases at J, with 17 bases between. The CDR3 has 14 amino acids. Germline V gene data show CDR1 as LNHDA and CDR2 as SQIVND (reference sequence). The CDR3 loop is CASTPAGPGNEQFF. CDR3 bases: TGTGCCAGTACCCCTGCAGGGCCAGGGAATGAGCAGTTCTTC.

V is TRBV5-6 and J is TRBJ1-5; perhaps TRBD1 as D (5 bases). The germline CDR1 and CDR2 sequences are SGHDT and YYEEEE. Trimming shortened V by 0 bases and J by 7 bases, and 11 bases separated the two germline ends. CDR3 size: 14 residues. DNA of the CDR3: TGTGCCAGCAGCTTGGAGAGGGGCAGCCAGCCCCAGCATTTT. Amino acid sequence: CASSLERGSQPQHF.